A selection of T cell receptor beta chains follows, all from one sample in a study of blood T cell repertoires in COVID-19. Using immunoSEQ multiplex PCR, the repertoire was profiled, and TCRdb retains in-frame clones only, with some absent. The top ten clones hold more than 5% of a sample with approximately 110,000 clones, 85% of them seen once. The sample consisted of peripheral blood. These receptors were obtained from a woman aged 55-70 years with COVID-19, enrolled during active disease. CDR3s include the opening cysteine and the closing phenylalanine or tryptophan. D genes are given only for firm matches. A clone size is listed for some rows: how often the clone was seen (once, few, many), or a class if it is expanded.

abundance	v_gene	j_gene	d_gene	CDR3aa	CDR3nt
NA	TRBV3-1/TRBV3-2	TRBJ1-4	NA	CASSPRQINEKLFF	TGTGCCAGCAGCCCTCGACAGATTAATGAAAAACTGTTTTTT
NA	TRBV7-2	TRBJ1-3	NA	CASSLAVQTGNTIYF	TGTGCCAGCAGCTTAGCTGTCCAAACTGGAAACACCATATATTTT
NA	TRBV30	TRBJ1-3	NA	CAWSTGHPSFGNTIYF	TGTGCCTGGAGCACGGGACATCCCTCTTTTGGAAACACCATATATTTT
once	TRBV6-6	TRBJ2-7	TRBD2	CASTLLAGAREQYF	TGTGCCAGCACGCTCTTAGCGGGGGCTCGGGAGCAGTACTTC
NA	TRBV10-3	TRBJ1-2	NA	CAISDGRAEVYGYTF	TGTGCCATCAGTGACGGCAGGGCGGAAGTCTATGGCTACACCTTC
NA	TRBV2	TRBJ2-2	NA	CASSQFVANTGELFF	TGTGCCAGCAGCCAATTCGTAGCGAACACCGGGGAGCTGTTTTTT
NA	TRBV7-9	TRBJ1-1	NA	CASSSHADDSRAQAFF	TGTGCCAGCAGCTCCCATGCCGACGACAGTCGAGCTCAAGCTTTCTTT
NA	TRBV6-2/TRBV6-3	TRBJ2-5	TRBD2	CASSYLGLAQIGTQYF	TGTGCCAGCAGTTACCTGGGACTAGCTCAGATTGGGACCCAGTACTTC
many	TRBV13	TRBJ2-3	TRBD2	CASSAYSGGAADTQYF	TGTGCCAGCAGCGCCTATAGCGGGGGGGCGGCAGATACGCAGTATTTT
NA	TRBV5-8	TRBJ1-4	NA	CASSLTRGSNEKLFF	TGTGCCAGCAGCTTAACACGGGGGAGTAATGAAAAACTGTTTTTT
NA	TRBV5-1	TRBJ1-4	NA	CASTISVGGNNEKLFF	TGCGCCAGCACCATTTCTGTCGGGGGAAATAATGAAAAACTGTTTTTT
NA	TRBV27	TRBJ1-1	NA	CASSLRLGGTEAFF	TGTGCCAGCAGTTTAAGGTTAGGGGGCACTGAAGCTTTCTTT
NA	TRBV19	TRBJ1-1	NA	CASTPQGRNTEAFF	TGTGCCAGTACCCCGCAGGGGCGGAACACTGAAGCTTTCTTT
once	TRBV19	TRBJ2-3	TRBD2	CASSDGTSGASTDTQYF	TGTGCCAGTAGCGACGGGACTAGCGGGGCTAGCACAGATACGCAGTATTTT
NA	TRBV7-9	TRBJ1-6	NA	CASSSDRTSSYNSPLHF	TGTGCCAGCAGCTCCGACAGAACCAGCTCCTATAATTCACCCCTCCACTTT
NA	TRBV4-1	TRBJ1-5	NA	CASSLSRSQPQHF	TGCGCCAGCAGCCTCTCTAGGTCCCAGCCCCAGCATTTT
once	TRBV7-9	TRBJ2-5	TRBD1	CASSYRGQETQYF	TGTGCCAGCAGTTACAGGGGGCAAGAGACCCAGTACTTC
NA	TRBV4-1	TRBJ1-4	TRBD1	CASSQIGTGNEKLFF	TGCGCCAGCAGCCAAATTGGGACAGGGAATGAAAAACTGTTTTTT
once	TRBV4-1	TRBJ2-3	TRBD2	CASSQDRGSGGDTQYF	TGCGCCAGCAGCCAAGATCGAGGTAGCGGGGGTGATACGCAGTATTTT
NA	TRBV6-5	TRBJ1-1	NA	CASSYSGADPYEAFF	TGTGCCAGCAGTTACTCGGGCGCAGACCCCTATGAAGCTTTCTTT
NA	TRBV9	TRBJ2-3	TRBD2	CASSVSGGDRDTQYF	TGTGCCAGCAGCGTGTCCGGGGGGGACCGAGATACGCAGTATTTT
NA	TRBV5-4	TRBJ1-5	NA	CASSISPGDQPQHF	TGTGCCAGCAGCATATCCCCAGGCGATCAGCCCCAGCATTTT
few	TRBV2	TRBJ1-1	TRBD1	CASNGDRLPNTEAFF	TGTGCCAGCAATGGGGACAGACTACCGAACACTGAAGCTTTCTTT
NA	TRBV28	TRBJ2-7	TRBD1	CASVGTGEDYEQYF	TGTGCCAGCGTCGGGACAGGGGAAGACTACGAGCAGTACTTC
once	TRBV11-1	TRBJ1-6	NA	CASSLRQGNSPLHF	TGTGCCAGCAGCTTACGGCAGGGGAATTCACCCCTCCACTTT
NA	TRBV6-2/TRBV6-3	TRBJ1-1	TRBD1	CASSQTGLENTEAFF	TGTGCCAGCAGCCAGACAGGGTTGGAGAACACTGAAGCTTTCTTT
NA	TRBV7-2	TRBJ1-2	TRBD1	CASSEGAGGYTF	TGTGCCAGCAGCGAGGGGGCTGGTGGCTACACCTTC
NA	TRBV2	TRBJ1-1	TRBD1	CASSEAGGRTEAFF	TGTGCCAGCAGTGAAGCAGGGGGCAGGACTGAAGCTTTCTTT
NA	TRBV7-9	TRBJ1-4	NA	CASSLAFGEQLFF	TGTGCCAGCAGCTTAGCTTTTGGGGAGCAACTGTTTTTT
NA	TRBV19	TRBJ1-1	NA	CASSIQEGDTEAFF	TGTGCCAGTAGTATCCAGGAGGGAGACACTGAAGCTTTCTTT
NA	TRBV7-7	TRBJ2-7	TRBD2	CASSLRLAGTYEQYF	TGTGCCAGCAGCTTACGGCTAGCGGGAACCTACGAGCAGTACTTC
once	TRBV5-4	TRBJ2-7	TRBD1	CASSADRGVGEQYF	TGTGCCAGCAGCGCGGACAGGGGGGTCGGTGAGCAGTACTTC
once	TRBV18	TRBJ1-2	TRBD1	CASSPGGTGSNYGYTF	TGTGCCAGCTCACCTGGGGGGACAGGGAGTAACTATGGCTACACCTTC
NA	TRBV11-2	TRBJ2-5	TRBD1	CASSAGTGGRGETQYF	TGTGCCAGCAGCGCCGGGACAGGGGGCAGGGGAGAGACCCAGTACTTC
few	TRBV27	TRBJ1-1	NA	CASSLSQGITEAFF	TGTGCCAGCAGTTTATCACAGGGAATAACTGAAGCTTTCTTT
NA	TRBV9	TRBJ1-3	TRBD1	CASSRQGQEMGGNTIYF	TGTGCCAGCAGTCGACAGGGACAAGAGATGGGGGGAAACACCATATATTTT
NA	TRBV19	TRBJ2-2	TRBD1	CASHRDRGTGELFF	TGTGCCAGCCACCGGGACAGGGGGACCGGGGAGCTGTTTTTT
once	TRBV6-5	TRBJ1-3	NA	CASSTGITGNTIYF	TGTGCCAGCAGTACAGGGATAACTGGAAACACCATATATTTT
NA	TRBV18	TRBJ1-1	TRBD1	CASSPLLLTGEDEAFF	TGTGCCAGCTCACCACTTTTACTGACAGGGGAGGATGAAGCTTTCTTT
NA	TRBV2	TRBJ1-3	NA	CASQVSGNTIYF	TGTGCCAGCCAGGTCTCTGGAAACACCATATATTTT
NA	TRBV9	TRBJ1-5	TRBD1	CASSPGTGGNNQPQHF	TGTGCCAGCAGCCCCGGGACAGGGGGAAACAATCAGCCCCAGCATTTT
NA	TRBV9	TRBJ2-1	NA	CASSVAAGAAGNEQFF	TGTGCCAGCAGCGTAGCGGCGGGGGCGGCTGGCAATGAGCAGTTCTTC
once	TRBV6-5	TRBJ1-2	NA	CASRPTPSNYGYTF	TGTGCCAGCAGGCCGACACCATCTAACTATGGCTACACCTTC
many	TRBV3-1/TRBV3-2	TRBJ1-1	NA	CASSQGIFAVNTEAFF	TGTGCCAGCAGCCAAGGTATTTTTGCAGTCAACACTGAAGCTTTCTTT
once	TRBV7-3	TRBJ1-6	NA	CASSLKQYNSPLHF	TGTGCCAGCAGCTTAAAACAGTATAATTCACCCCTCCACTTT